A selection of T cell receptor beta chains follows, all from one sample in a study of T cell repertoires in cytomegalovirus infection. Their antigen targets remain unknown. Via MiXCR, TCRdb re-called the reads, giving one row per CDR3 protein. The top ten clones hold roughly 25% of a sample with roughly 180,000 distinct CDR3 sequences, 20% to 25% of them seen once. The sequenced sample was CD8+ T cells from cultured PBMCs, obtained from culture after CMV antigen stimulation. These receptors came from a human donor in good health (CMV status not recorded). Some clones in this sample may be carry-over from other donors' samples. Both conserved end residues are part of each CDR3. Fields, in order: V gene, J gene, clone size, CDR3 protein. Some rows have no size entry. The others give once, few or many, or a class for an expanded clone.

TRBV6-5,TRBJ2-2,many,CASSYSVNTGELFF
TRBV7-8,TRBJ2-7,NA,CASSGAGAPTYEQYF
TRBV4-1,TRBJ1-5,few,CASRLTGEGNQPQHF
TRBV7-9,TRBJ2-7,few,CASSPGARNEQYF
TRBV14,TRBJ2-4,NA,CASSPRQGTGIQYF
TRBV9,TRBJ2-7,NA,CASSVGQGLDEQYF
TRBV12-3/TRBV12-4,TRBJ1-2,NA,CASRGGHYGYTF
TRBV10-3,TRBJ1-4,few,CAISETGGEKLFF
TRBV20-1,TRBJ2-1,few,CSARTGTLSYNEQFF
TRBV9,TRBJ1-4,NA,CASSVEDEKLFF
TRBV4-1,TRBJ1-3,few,CASSQGGAAGNTIYF
TRBV4-3,TRBJ2-7,few,CASSQDKTARSYEQYF
TRBV12-3/TRBV12-4,TRBJ1-1,once,CASSHGVMATEAFF
TRBV12-3/TRBV12-4,TRBJ2-5,few,CASSLLGQGFPETQYF
TRBV4-2,TRBJ2-1,few,CASSPLAGVNNEQFF
TRBV4-1,TRBJ1-1,few,CASSPRTGQGYTEAFF
TRBV19,TRBJ1-1,few,CASTIAAGARVINTEAFF
TRBV11-2,TRBJ2-7,NA,CASSFPGGPIDEQYF
TRBV4-3,TRBJ2-6,NA,CASSQQAGSSGANVLTF
TRBV27,TRBJ2-5,few,CASSSDREQETQYF
TRBV4-3,TRBJ1-3,once,CASSQDHRAAGNTIYF
TRBV4-1,TRBJ1-6,few,CASSQVTVGHAPLHF
TRBV7-9,TRBJ2-1,NA,CASLVAGGYIGDEQFF
TRBV6-6,TRBJ2-1,many,CATQSGLGNEQFF
TRBV7-2,TRBJ1-1,few,CASSFRITGGRTEAFF
TRBV7-2,TRBJ1-1,NA,CASSLDRYLRTEAFF
TRBV7-6,TRBJ2-1,NA,CASSARRIAGFNEQFF
TRBV11-2,TRBJ2-5,NA,CASSLLPGSVKETQYF
TRBV7-6,TRBJ1-5,NA,CASSLANQPQHF
TRBV4-1,TRBJ2-7,NA,CASSPRDSETYEQYF
TRBV7-8,TRBJ1-1,few,CASSRKSMDTEAFF
TRBV7-9,TRBJ1-1,NA,CASSLDVTEAFF
TRBV19,TRBJ2-2,NA,CASSNPMGSTNTGELFF
TRBV12-3/TRBV12-4,TRBJ2-3,NA,CASSDHGDTQYF
TRBV7-8,TRBJ2-3,NA,CASSLPGTTHDTQYF
TRBV7-6,TRBJ1-5,NA,CASSLGPAGTGGMGNQPQHF
TRBV28,TRBJ1-1,NA,CATRLIGPDTEAFF
TRBV7-9,TRBJ2-6,NA,CASSPYLVGSGTGSSGANVLTF
TRBV7-2,TRBJ2-7,few,CASSLGSWGEQYF
TRBV11-1,TRBJ2-7,NA,CASSLGRLGAYEQYF
TRBV4-1,TRBJ2-7,NA,CASSQVTPGGLYEQYF
TRBV6-2/TRBV6-3,TRBJ1-1,few,CATSPAADRVFNTEAFF
TRBV24-1,TRBJ1-1,NA,CATGSGGTEAFF
TRBV18,TRBJ2-1,few,CASSPPPGQGHEQFF